This T cell receptor (beta chain) was found in a study of T cell responses to AZD1222 COVID-19 vaccine. General study results and limits: As reported, nearly half of all spike-specific TCRs target variant regions that are unmutated. Repertoires in all cases were sampled only once the peak T cell response had passed.

With regard to this clone: The target antigen is unknown. Other DNA sequences in the sample encode the same CDR3.

This table comes from immunoSEQ multiplex PCR, and its TCRdb copy is limited to in-frame clones, with some not included. The sample includes 200,000 to 250,000 clones, approximately 94% seen only once; the top ten take 0.95% to 1.1%. The J segment lost 8 bases and the V segment lost 4 bases, leaving 4 bases of the junction unmatched. The CDR3 is 13 residues long. CDR1 and CDR2 from the germline V gene are LGHDT and YNNKEL (reference sequence). The J gene is TRBJ1-2, the V gene TRBV3-1 (or the pseudogene TRBV3-2); TRBD1 aligns across 10 bases. Specimen: peripheral blood, collected on day 0 of MenACWY control vaccination. The clonotype originates from an adult in good health. This CDR3 is CASSRDRGGGYTF. DNA for the CDR3: TGTGCCAGCAGCCGGGACAGGGGAGGCGGCTACACCTTC.